The 14 T cell receptor beta chains below come from one sample, sequenced in a study of T cell responses to AZD1222 COVID-19 vaccine. Assay: immunoSEQ multiplex PCR; the TCRdb copy retains only in-frame clones and omits some. The table records 60,000 to 95,000 clones, roughly 84% of them present only once. Sample: peripheral blood, taken 28 days after the second AZD1222 dose. These receptors all stem from an adult who received the AZD1222 COVID-19 vaccine.

The V and J genes are TRBV12-3 or TRBV12-4 and TRBJ2-1; 8 nucleotides match TRBD2. The CDR3 has 12 amino acids. Trimming removed 3 bases from V and 10 bases from J; junction bases left unmatched: 2. CDR3 bases: TGTGCCAGCAGTTTGCGGGGGGTGGAGCAGTTCTTC. It specifies CASSLRGVEQFF.

This clone was detected only once. The genes are TRBV5-6 and TRBJ1-6; D is uncertain. Germline CDR1 and CDR2: SGHDT and YYEEEE. The length of the CDR3 is 15 residues. Deletions cut 4 bases from V and 7 bases from J, with 15 bases between. The DNA of the CDR3 is TGTGCCAGCAGCAGAGAGGCGGGGATAAATTCACCCCTCCACTTT. Translated: CASSREAGINSPLHF.

The chain recombines TRBV5-6 with TRBJ1-3; D is undetermined. Germline V gives CDR1 SGHDT, CDR2 YYEEEE. CDR3 size: 15 residues. V was cut by 0 bases and J by 0 bases, with 7 bases left in between. The CDR3 sequence: CASSLGFSSGNTIYF. As DNA, the CDR3 is TGTGCCAGCAGCTTGGGCTTTTCCTCTGGAAACACCATATATTTT. Supplemented by reference TRBV5-6 and TRBJ1-3, the full variable domain reads DAGVTQSPTHLIKTRGQQVTLRCSPKSGHDTVSWYQQALGQGPQFIFQYYEEEERQRGNFPDRFSGHQFPNYSSELNVNALLLGDSALYLCASSLGFSSGNTIYFGEGSWLTVV.

The chain joins TRBV18 to TRBJ1-2; perhaps TRBD1 as D (6 bases). The length of the CDR3 is 15 residues. CDR1 and CDR2 (germline): KGHSH, LQKENI. V lost 3 bases to trimming and J lost 0 bases, with 11 bases between them. The CDR3 DNA reads TGTGCCAGCTCACCGACAGGACCCGCTAACTATGGCTACACCTTC. Protein product: CASSPTGPANYGYTF. Variable domain in full (rest from reference TRBV18 and TRBJ1-2): NAGVMQNPRHLVRRRGQEARLRCSPMKGHSHVYWYRQLPEEGLKFMVYLQKENIIDESGMPKERFSAEFPKEGPSILRIQQVVRGDSAAYFCASSPTGPANYGYTFGSGTRLTVV.

The chain has TRBV6-6 and TRBJ2-2; TRBD1 aligns across 8 bases. J was trimmed by 6 bases and V by 7 bases; bases with no gene match: 7. Germline V gives CDR1 MNHNY, CDR2 SVGAGI (reference sequence). CDR3 length: 14 amino acids. Written as DNA, the CDR3 is TGTGCCAGCACCAAACAACAGGGGGCCGGGGAGCTGTTTTTT. Its protein product is CASTKQQGAGELFF.

This clone was detected once. The chain employs TRBV5-1 and TRBJ2-5; 13 bases are shared with TRBD2. CDR1 SGHRS and CDR2 YFSETQ come from the germline V gene. The CDR3 runs to 17 residues. V lost 4 bases, J lost 2 bases, and 8 bases stayed unmatched. The CDR3 sequence is CASSRRLAGGLQETQYF. The DNA of the CDR3 is TGCGCCAGCAGCCGTCGACTAGCGGGGGGACTACAAGAGACCCAGTACTTC.

About this clone itself: One junction end does not reproduce the germline sequence, and a read error may be involved. The chain couples TRBV6-6 to TRBJ1-1; tentative D call: TRBD1 (6 bases). CDR1 is MNHNY, CDR2 SVGAGI, per germline (reference sequence). This CDR3 comprises 12 residues. The CDR3 DNA reads as TGTGCCAGCAGTTACGCCTCGGCGGGGGCGGCCTTT. Amino acid sequence: CASSYASAGAAF.

The chain combines TRBV30 with TRBJ1-1; weak D call: TRBD1 (5 bases). Germline V lookup: CDR1 GTSNPN, CDR2 SVGIG (reference sequence). The CDR3 runs to 14 residues. The V end was cut by 3 bases, the J end by 5 bases, with 16 bases between. The DNA of the CDR3 is TGTGCCTGGAGAGTACGAGGGGCTGGAACTGAAGCTTTCTTT. The encoded protein is CAWRVRGAGTEAFF.

This rearrangement joins TRBV7-9 to TRBJ1-5; no definite D call. This CDR3 comprises 15 residues. The V gene's germline CDR1 is SEHNR and CDR2 FQNEAQ (reference sequence). V was trimmed by 1 base and J by 3 bases, leaving 10 bases between them. The CDR3 coding sequence is TGTGCCAGCAGCTTAGAGGAGGAATTCAATCAGCCCCAGCATTTT. Encoded protein: CASSLEEEFNQPQHF.

This rearrangement joins TRBV7-3 to TRBJ2-5; weak D call: TRBD2 (5 bases). Trimming pared 5 bases from V and 4 bases from J, leaving 11 bases between. The CDR3 is 13 residues long. The germline V gene encodes CDR1 SGHTA and CDR2 FQGTGA. In DNA form, the CDR3 reads TGTGCCAGCAGCCAGGACTTATTAGAGACCCAGTACTTC. It codes for CASSQDLLETQYF.

The rearrangement links TRBV18 to TRBJ1-1; TRBD1 matches 8 bases. CDR1 and CDR2 from the germline V gene are KGHSH and LQKENI. With V trimmed by 1 base and J by 6 bases, 4 bases remained unmatched. The length of the CDR3 is 14 residues. CDR3 residues: CASSPLTGGAEAFF. DNA of the CDR3: TGTGCCAGCTCACCACTCACAGGGGGAGCTGAAGCTTTCTTT.

J is TRBJ2-7 and V is TRBV7-2; possibly TRBD1 or TRBD2 for D (5 bases each). Germline lookup yields CDR1 SGHTA and CDR2 FQGNSA. This CDR3 has 15 amino acids. Trimming left V 3 bases short and J 7 bases short, with 19 bases between. CDR3 nucleotides: TGTGCCAGCAGCTTTTTGGGGGATGGGGTATGGGAGCAGTACTTC. Translating gives CASSFLGDGVWEQYF.

The CDR3 is CASSLGRYRTGELFF. CDR3 DNA: TGTGCCAGCAGCTTGGGTCGATACAGGACCGGGGAGCTGTTTTTT. This sequence joins TRBV5-6 and TRBJ2-2, with D possibly being TRBD1 (5 bases). The CDR3 runs to 15 residues. V lost 0 bases to trimming and J lost 5 bases, with 11 bases between them. Germline loops: CDR1 SGHDT, CDR2 YYEEEE.

This rearrangement joins TRBV11-1 to TRBJ2-7; 9 positions agree with TRBD1. The CDR3 spans 14 residues. The V segment lost 3 bases and the J segment 5 bases; nucleotides outside the gene matches: 5. From germline, CDR1 is SGHAT and CDR2 FQDESV (reference sequence). The DNA for the CDR3 is TGTGCCAGCAGCTTCCGGGACAGGGCTCACGAGCAGTACTTC. Protein sequence: CASSFRDRAHEQYF.